This TCR beta chain stems from a study of resident and recirculating memory T cells in vitiligo. General study points: Vitiligo lesions lacked a unique dominant clone, and clonality varied.

In its sample, this clone was seen once. Its antigen is unidentified. The data were produced by immunoSEQ multiplex PCR, yet TCRdb's version contains in-frame clones alone and is incomplete. The sample consists of about 42,000 clones, 80% to 95% of them appearing once. Patients had to be free of confetti depigmentation, indicating active vitiligo. The sequencing sample was made of blood. The receptor was derived from a male donor with vitiligo.

The CDR3 region has the DNA TGTGCCAGCAGCATCGGGTTTCTAGAGACCCAGTACTTC. It codes for CASSIGFLETQYF. The gene calls are TRBV9 and TRBJ2-5; D is unresolved. With 4 bases removed from V and 4 bases from J, the gap between germline ends came to 11 bases. CDR1 is SGDLS, CDR2 YYNGEE, per germline. The CDR3 extends over 13 amino acids.